This T cell receptor (beta chain) was sequenced in a study of T-cell memory formation after mild COVID-19. This clonotype occurred a few times. Its antigen is not known. Via MiXCR, TCRdb re-called the 5' RACE reads, giving one row per CDR3 protein. The sample includes about 440,000 distinct CDR3 sequences, roughly 20% seen only once; the top ten take 7.5% to 9.5%. Study-level results: CD4+ contracting clones were mainly CM and EM; CD8+ ones, EMRA.

Germline CDR1 reads KGHDR; CDR2 reads SFDVKD. V shed 5 bases and J shed 2 bases, with 6 bases lying between them. This CDR3 comprises 13 residues. Sequenced input: PBMCs or a T cell subset sorted from them (not recorded which). The genes are TRBV24-1 and TRBJ2-1; D unresolved. The TCR comes from an adult woman who had mild COVID-19 (a few samples of this study predate the infection). Cell type and time point are not known. CDR3 nucleotides: TGTGCCACCAGTGTAGTACCCTACAATGAGCAGTTCTTC. Amino acid sequence: CATSVVPYNEQFF.